A selection of T cell receptor beta chains follows, all from one sample in a study of shared clonotypes between healthy human individuals. TCRdb keeps only in-frame clones here, not all; method: immunoSEQ multiplex PCR. The sample has 2 million or so clones; roughly 94% are singletons. The material sequenced was naive CD4+ T cells sorted from blood. These receptors originate from a man younger than 35 in good health. Both conserved end residues are part of each CDR3. The D gene is left open where the match is weak. Clone sizes are given selectively: once, few, many, or a class where the clone is expanded.

>-|TRBJ1-1|TRBV27|-
CASRLTGNTEAFF
TGTGCCAGCAGGCTTACAGGGAACACTGAAGCTTTCTTT
>-|TRBJ1-5|TRBV6-6|few
CASNQVYSNQPQHF
TGTGCCAGCAACCAAGTTTATAGCAATCAGCCCCAGCATTTT
>-|TRBJ2-2|TRBV9|once
CASSARDTGELFF
TGTGCCAGCAGCGCCAGGGACACCGGGGAGCTGTTTTTT
>TRBD1|TRBJ1-1|TRBV6-1|-
CASRPLTGEDTEAFF
TGTGCCAGCAGACCCCTGACAGGGGAGGACACTGAAGCTTTCTTT
>-|TRBJ2-7|TRBV6-1|-
CASSPGTSTYEQYF
TGTGCCAGCAGCCCCGGGACTTCCACCTACGAGCAGTACTTC
>-|TRBJ2-7|TRBV4-3|-
CASSQDQGQGGNEQYF
TGCGCCAGCAGCCAAGATCAAGGGCAGGGGGGAAACGAGCAGTACTTC
>TRBD2|TRBJ2-5|TRBV4-1|-
CASSQEGSLAGGETQYF
TGCGCCAGCAGCCAAGAGGGCTCGTTGGCGGGAGGAGAGACCCAGTACTTC
>-|TRBJ2-1|TRBV20-1|many
CSARKDEQFF
TGCAGTGCTAGGAAAGATGAGCAGTTCTTC
>-|TRBJ2-2|TRBV5-4|-
CASSLTPTGELFF
TGTGCCAGCAGCTTGACCCCCACCGGGGAGCTGTTTTTT
>TRBD1|TRBJ1-1|TRBV27|-
CASSPDRGNTEAFF
TGTGCCAGCAGTCCCGACAGGGGGAACACTGAAGCTTTCTTT
>-|TRBJ2-2|TRBV27|-
CASSPQNTGELFF
TGTGCCAGCAGTCCTCAGAACACCGGGGAGCTGTTTTTT
>-|TRBJ2-7|TRBV5-1|once
CASSLVSIVRDRNEQYF
TGCGCCAGCAGCTTGGTTTCTATTGTGAGGGACCGGAACGAGCAGTACTTC
>-|TRBJ2-5|TRBV11-2|-
CASSLVHLRGQETQYF
TGTGCCAGCAGCTTGGTCCACCTCAGGGGCCAAGAGACCCAGTACTTC
>TRBD2|TRBJ2-7|TRBV9|-
CASSVGTSGRREQYF
TGTGCCAGCAGCGTAGGGACTAGCGGGAGGCGCGAGCAGTACTTC
>TRBD2|TRBJ2-7|TRBV14|-
CASSSTGGLRYEQYF
TGTGCCAGCAGTTCTACGGGAGGGCTCAGATACGAGCAGTACTTC
>TRBD1|TRBJ1-2|TRBV10-3|-
CAISGQGENGYTF
TGTGCCATCAGCGGACAGGGGGAGAATGGCTACACCTTC
>-|TRBJ1-6|TRBV5-1|-
CASSLATGYDSPLHF
TGCGCCAGCAGCTTGGCAACAGGGTATGATTCACCCCTCCACTTT
>TRBD2|TRBJ2-1|TRBV19|-
CASTPGGVGLGKGEQFF
TGTGCCAGTACGCCGGGTGGGGTTGGACTAGGTAAGGGTGAGCAGTTCTTC
>-|TRBJ2-2|TRBV11-3|-
CASSLFSSVGTGELFF
TGTGCCAGCAGCTTATTCTCTAGCGTAGGCACCGGGGAGCTGTTTTTT
>-|TRBJ1-5|TRBV6-1|-
CASSATQINQPQHF
TGTGCCAGCAGTGCAACACAGATTAATCAGCCCCAGCATTTT
>TRBD2|TRBJ2-3|TRBV27|-
CASSLGLAGGDTQYF
TGTGCCAGCAGTTTGGGACTAGCTGGTGGAGATACGCAGTATTTT
>TRBD1|TRBJ1-1|TRBV30|-
CAWGLGQVLVAFF
TGTGCCTGGGGCTTAGGACAGGTGCTGGTAGCTTTCTTT
>-|TRBJ2-3|TRBV2|-
CASSAFWTAFPSTDTQYF
TGTGCCAGCAGTGCTTTTTGGACGGCCTTCCCTAGCACAGATACGCAGTATTTT
>TRBD2|TRBJ2-1|TRBV9|-
CASSTWTSGSSYNEQFF
TGTGCCAGCAGCACTTGGACTAGCGGGAGTTCCTACAATGAGCAGTTCTTC
>TRBD2|TRBJ2-4|TRBV7-2|once
CASSPWTSGRAGIQYF
TGTGCCAGCAGCCCCTGGACTAGCGGGAGGGCCGGCATTCAGTACTTC
>TRBD1|TRBJ2-1|TRBV4-1|-
CASSAPGGWEQFF
TGCGCCAGCAGCGCGCCAGGGGGCTGGGAGCAGTTCTTC
>TRBD1|TRBJ1-2|TRBV5-1|once
CASSLEWDRDGGYTF
TGCGCCAGCAGCTTGGAATGGGACAGGGACGGTGGCTACACCTTC
>-|TRBJ1-2|TRBV6-5|-
CASSYSSGGDYGYTF
TGTGCCAGCAGTTACTCGTCCGGGGGCGACTATGGCTACACCTTC
>-|TRBJ1-1|TRBV18|-
CASSPQGEGTEAFF
TGTGCCAGCTCACCACAGGGAGAAGGCACTGAAGCTTTCTTT
>-|TRBJ1-2|TRBV6-6|-
CASTGGRDYTF
TGTGCCAGCACGGGAGGAAGAGACTACACCTTC
>-|TRBJ1-6|TRBV21-1|-
CASSKREPAGTYNSPLHF
TGTGCCAGCAGCAAACGGGAGCCCGCAGGCACCTATAATTCACCCCTCCACTTT
>-|TRBJ2-7|TRBV5-8|-
CASSLGGGRSYEQYF
TGTGCCAGCAGCTTGGGTGGAGGGCGGTCCTACGAGCAGTACTTC
>-|TRBJ1-1|TRBV6-6|-
CASKPGQGEPFF
TGTGCCAGCAAACCGGGGCAGGGCGAACCTTTCTTT
>-|TRBJ2-6|TRBV30|once
CAWKSGANVLTF
TGTGCCTGGAAGTCTGGGGCCAACGTCCTGACTTTC
>-|TRBJ1-1|TRBV6-6|-
CASSYSLGGGDTEAFF
TGTGCCAGCAGTTACTCCCTAGGGGGTGGGGACACTGAAGCTTTCTTT